This TCR beta chain was found in a study of blood T cell repertoires in COVID-19. Study-wide background: T cells, B-cell-depleted T cells, or PBMCs supplied cDNA or gDNA.

Measured with immunoSEQ multiplex PCR; TCRdb has only the in-frame clones, and not every one. The table records around 310,000 clones, 70% to 90% of them present only once. This CDR3 is 13 amino acids long. V dropped 4 bases and J dropped 6 bases, with 10 bases sitting between them. The germline CDR1 and CDR2 sequences are SEHNR and FQNEAQ (reference sequence). The source material was peripheral blood. V is TRBV7-9 and J is TRBJ1-5, with D possibly being TRBD1 (5 bases). The receptor's source is a woman aged 55-70 years with acute or convalescent COVID-19. The CDR3 is CASSSGGAQPQHF. CDR3 nucleotide sequence: TGTGCCAGCAGCTCCGGAGGGGCTCAGCCCCAGCATTTT.